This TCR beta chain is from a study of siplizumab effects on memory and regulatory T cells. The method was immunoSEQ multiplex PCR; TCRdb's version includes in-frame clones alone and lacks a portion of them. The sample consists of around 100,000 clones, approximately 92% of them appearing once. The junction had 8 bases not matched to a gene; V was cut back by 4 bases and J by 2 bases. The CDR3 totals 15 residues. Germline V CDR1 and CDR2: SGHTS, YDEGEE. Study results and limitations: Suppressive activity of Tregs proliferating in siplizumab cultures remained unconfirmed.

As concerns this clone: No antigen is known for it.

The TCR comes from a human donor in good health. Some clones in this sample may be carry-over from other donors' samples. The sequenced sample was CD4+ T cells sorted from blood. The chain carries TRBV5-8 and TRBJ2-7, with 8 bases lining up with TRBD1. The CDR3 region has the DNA TGTGCCAGCAGCAACCCCGGGACAGGCCCCTACGAGCAGTACTTC. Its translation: CASSNPGTGPYEQYF.